This T cell receptor (beta chain) was found in a study of T-cell memory formation after mild COVID-19. Study at large: Most TCR clusters belonged to a single donor. Notes on the study in general: Clones contracting over day 15 to 85 were CD4/CD8 balanced, with later expanders leaning CD4+. There were some responding clones in pre-infection memory, which suggested that cross-reactive memory had joined.

A single record per CDR3 protein comes from TCRdb applying MiXCR to the 5' RACE reads. This sample has roughly 300,000 distinct CDR3 sequences; 15% to 20% occur once, and the top ten carry approximately 25%. The germline CDR1 and CDR2 sequences are SGHKS and YYEKEE (reference sequence). The CDR3 has 18 residues. V shed 4 bases and J 1 base; nucleotides not matched to a gene: 15. A few counts support this clonotype. What it binds is unknown. Sequencing was performed on PBMCs or a T cell subset sorted from them (not recorded which). The chain combines TRBV5-5 with TRBJ2-3, with 7 bases that match TRBD2. The sequence came from a man between 18 and 29 years old who had mild COVID-19 (a few samples of this study predate the infection). Cell type and time point are not known. The CDR3 DNA sequence: TGTGCCAGCAGCCCCGGGCTAGCGGCTTCCCTACGCACAGATACGCAGTATTTT. It yields the protein CASSPGLAASLRTDTQYF. The whole variable domain, filled in from reference TRBV5-5 and TRBJ2-3, reads DAGVTQSPTHLIKTRGQQVTLRCSPISGHKSVSWYQQVLGQGPQFIFQYYEKEERGRGNFPDRFSARQFPNYSSELNVNALLLGDSALYLCASSPGLAASLRTDTQYFGPGTRLTVL.